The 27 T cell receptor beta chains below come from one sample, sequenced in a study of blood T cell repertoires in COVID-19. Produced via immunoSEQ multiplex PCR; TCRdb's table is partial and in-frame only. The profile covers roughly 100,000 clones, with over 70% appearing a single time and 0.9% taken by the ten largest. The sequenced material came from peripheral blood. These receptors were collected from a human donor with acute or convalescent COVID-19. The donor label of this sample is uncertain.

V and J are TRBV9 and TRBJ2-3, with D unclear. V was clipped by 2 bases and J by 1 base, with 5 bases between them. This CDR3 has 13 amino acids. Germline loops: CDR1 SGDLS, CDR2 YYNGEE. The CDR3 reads CASSVSGTDTQYF. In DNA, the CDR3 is TGTGCCAGCAGCGTGAGCGGCACAGATACGCAGTATTTT.

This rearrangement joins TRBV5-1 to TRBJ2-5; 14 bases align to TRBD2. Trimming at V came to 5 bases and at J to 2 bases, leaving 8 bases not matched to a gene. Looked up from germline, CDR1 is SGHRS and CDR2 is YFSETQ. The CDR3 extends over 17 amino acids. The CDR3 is CASRVGLAGGSQETQYF. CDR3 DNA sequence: TGCGCCAGCAGGGTAGGACTAGCGGGGGGTTCTCAAGAGACCCAGTACTTC.

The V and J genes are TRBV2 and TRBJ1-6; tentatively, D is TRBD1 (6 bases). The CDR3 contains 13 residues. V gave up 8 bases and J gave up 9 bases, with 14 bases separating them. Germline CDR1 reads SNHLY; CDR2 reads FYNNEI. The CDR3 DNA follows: TGTGCCAGCTACAGGGTGCGTGGTTCACCCCTCCACTTT. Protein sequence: CASYRVRGSPLHF.

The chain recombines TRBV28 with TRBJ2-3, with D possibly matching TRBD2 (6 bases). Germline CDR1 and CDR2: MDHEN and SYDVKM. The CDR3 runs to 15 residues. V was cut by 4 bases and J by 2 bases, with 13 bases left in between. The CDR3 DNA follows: TGTGCCAGCAGTTCCCTGACTAGTCCCACAGATACGCAGTATTTT. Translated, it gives CASSSLTSPTDTQYF.

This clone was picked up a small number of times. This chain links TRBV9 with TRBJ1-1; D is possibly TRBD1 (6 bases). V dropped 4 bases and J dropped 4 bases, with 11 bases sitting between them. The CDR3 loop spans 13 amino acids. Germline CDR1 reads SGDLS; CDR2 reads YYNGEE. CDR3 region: CASSRQVVTEAFF. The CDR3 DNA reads TGTGCCAGCAGCAGACAGGTGGTCACTGAAGCTTTCTTT.

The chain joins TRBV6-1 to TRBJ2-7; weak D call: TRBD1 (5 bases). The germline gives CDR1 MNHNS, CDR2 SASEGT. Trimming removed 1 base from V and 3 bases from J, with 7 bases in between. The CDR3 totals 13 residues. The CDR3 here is CASSEGQIYEQYV. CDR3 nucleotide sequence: TGTGCCAGCAGTGAAGGACAGATCTACGAGCAGTACGTC.

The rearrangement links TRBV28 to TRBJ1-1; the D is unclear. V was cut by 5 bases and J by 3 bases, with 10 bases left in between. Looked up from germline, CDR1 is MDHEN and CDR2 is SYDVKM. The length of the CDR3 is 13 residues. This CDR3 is CASSPSGYTEAFF. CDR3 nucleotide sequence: TGTGCCAGCAGTCCATCAGGATACACTGAAGCTTTCTTT.

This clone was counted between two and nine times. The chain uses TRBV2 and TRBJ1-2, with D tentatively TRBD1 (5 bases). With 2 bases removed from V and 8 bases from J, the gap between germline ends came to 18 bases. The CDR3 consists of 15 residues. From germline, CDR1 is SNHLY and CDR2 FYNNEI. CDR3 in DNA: TGTGCCAGCAGTGAATGGGGCAGATATTATGAGGGCTACACCTTC. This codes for CASSEWGRYYEGYTF.

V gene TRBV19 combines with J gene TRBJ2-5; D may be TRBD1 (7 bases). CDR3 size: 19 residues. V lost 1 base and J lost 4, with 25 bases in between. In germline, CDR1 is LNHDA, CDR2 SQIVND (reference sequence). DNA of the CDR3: TGTGCCAGTAGTATAGGGAGGGCTAGACAGGGCCCTCGCCGAGAGACCCAGTACTTC. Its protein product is CASSIGRARQGPRRETQYF.

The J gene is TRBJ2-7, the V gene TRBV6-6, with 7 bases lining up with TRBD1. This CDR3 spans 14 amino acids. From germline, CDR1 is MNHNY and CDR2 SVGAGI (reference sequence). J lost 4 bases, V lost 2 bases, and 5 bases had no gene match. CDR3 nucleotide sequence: TGTGCCAGCAGTTACAGGGGGCGAGGGTACGAGCAGTACGTC. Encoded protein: CASSYRGRGYEQYV.

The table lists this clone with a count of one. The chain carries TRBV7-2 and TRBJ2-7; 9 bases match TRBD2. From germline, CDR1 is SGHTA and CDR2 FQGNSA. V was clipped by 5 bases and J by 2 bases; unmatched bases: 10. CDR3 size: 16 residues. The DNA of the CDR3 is TGTGCCAGCAGCGACACCGGGACTAGCCGCACCTACGAGCAGTACTTC. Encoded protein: CASSDTGTSRTYEQYF.

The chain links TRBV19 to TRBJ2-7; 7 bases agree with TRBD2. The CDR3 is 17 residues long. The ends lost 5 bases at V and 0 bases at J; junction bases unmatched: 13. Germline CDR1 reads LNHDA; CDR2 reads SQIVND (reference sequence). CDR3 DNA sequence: TGTGCCAGTAGTCATCCGGGGGGACGTTGGAGCTCCTACGAGCAGTACTTC. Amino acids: CASSHPGGRWSSYEQYF.

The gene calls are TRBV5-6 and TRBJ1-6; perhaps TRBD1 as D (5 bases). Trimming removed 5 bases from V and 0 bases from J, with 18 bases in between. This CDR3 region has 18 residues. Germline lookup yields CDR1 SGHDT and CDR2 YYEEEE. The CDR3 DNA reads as TGTGCCAGCAGTTCGACAGATTGGGGTAGCTCCTATAATTCACCCCTCCACTTT. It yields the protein CASSSTDWGSSYNSPLHF.

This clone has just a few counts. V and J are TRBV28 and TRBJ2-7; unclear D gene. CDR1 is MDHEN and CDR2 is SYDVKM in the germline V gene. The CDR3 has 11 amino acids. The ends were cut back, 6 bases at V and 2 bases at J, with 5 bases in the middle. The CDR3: CASSLTYEQYF. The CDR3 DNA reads TGTGCCAGCAGCCTAACCTACGAGCAGTACTTC.

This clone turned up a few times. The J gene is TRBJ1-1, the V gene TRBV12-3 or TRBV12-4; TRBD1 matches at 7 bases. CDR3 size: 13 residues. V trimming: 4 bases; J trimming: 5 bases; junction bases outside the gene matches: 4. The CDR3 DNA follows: TGTGCCAGCAGTTCAGGGGGTGGGACTGAAGCTTTCTTT. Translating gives CASSSGGGTEAFF.

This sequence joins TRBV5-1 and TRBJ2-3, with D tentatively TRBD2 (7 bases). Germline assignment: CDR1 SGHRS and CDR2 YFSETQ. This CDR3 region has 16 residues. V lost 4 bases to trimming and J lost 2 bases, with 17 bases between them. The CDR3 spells CASSRGAEGITDTQYF. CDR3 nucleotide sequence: TGCGCCAGCAGCCGGGGGGCCGAGGGGATCACAGATACGCAGTATTTT.

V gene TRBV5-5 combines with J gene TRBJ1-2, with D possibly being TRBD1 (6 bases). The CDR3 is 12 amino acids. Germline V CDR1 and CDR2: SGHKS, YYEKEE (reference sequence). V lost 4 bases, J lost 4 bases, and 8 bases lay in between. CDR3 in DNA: TGTGCCAGCAGCGTGGACAGCTATGGCTACACCTTC. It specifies CASSVDSYGYTF.

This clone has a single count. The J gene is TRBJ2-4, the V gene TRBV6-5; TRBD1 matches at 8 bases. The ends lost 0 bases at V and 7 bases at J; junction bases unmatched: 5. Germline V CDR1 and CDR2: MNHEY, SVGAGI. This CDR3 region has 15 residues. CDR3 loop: CASSYSNRGRNIQYF. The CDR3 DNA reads TGTGCCAGCAGTTACTCGAACAGGGGGAGGAACATTCAGTACTTC.

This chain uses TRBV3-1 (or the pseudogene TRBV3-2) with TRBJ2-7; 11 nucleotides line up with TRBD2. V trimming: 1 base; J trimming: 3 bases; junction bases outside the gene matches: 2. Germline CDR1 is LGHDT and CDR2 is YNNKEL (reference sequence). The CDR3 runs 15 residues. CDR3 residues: CASSQASGGFYEQYF. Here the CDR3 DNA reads TGTGCCAGCAGCCAAGCTAGCGGGGGGTTCTACGAGCAGTACTTC.

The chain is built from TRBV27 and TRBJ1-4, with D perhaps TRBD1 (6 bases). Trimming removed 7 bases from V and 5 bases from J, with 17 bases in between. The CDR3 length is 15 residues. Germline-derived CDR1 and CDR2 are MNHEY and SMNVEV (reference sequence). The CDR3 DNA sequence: TGTGCCAGCAAGTTAACCAGGGGAAGGAATGAAAAACTGTTTTTT. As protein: CASKLTRGRNEKLFF.

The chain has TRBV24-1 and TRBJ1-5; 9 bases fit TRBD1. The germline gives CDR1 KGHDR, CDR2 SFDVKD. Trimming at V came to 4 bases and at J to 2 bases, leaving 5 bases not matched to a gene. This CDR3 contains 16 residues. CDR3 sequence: CATSDATGGRNQPQHF. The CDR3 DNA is TGTGCCACCAGTGACGCTACAGGGGGCCGCAATCAGCCCCAGCATTTT.

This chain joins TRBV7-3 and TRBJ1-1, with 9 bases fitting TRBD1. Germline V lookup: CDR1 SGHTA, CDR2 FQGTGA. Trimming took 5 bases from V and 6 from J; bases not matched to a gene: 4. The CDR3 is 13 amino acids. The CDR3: CASSPTGGSEAFF. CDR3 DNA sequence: TGTGCCAGCAGCCCAACAGGGGGCTCTGAAGCTTTCTTT.

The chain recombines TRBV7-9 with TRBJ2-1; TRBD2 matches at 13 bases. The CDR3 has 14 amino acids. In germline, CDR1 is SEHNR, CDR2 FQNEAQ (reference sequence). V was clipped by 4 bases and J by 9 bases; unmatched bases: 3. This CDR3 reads CASSWTSGGGEQFF. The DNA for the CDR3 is TGTGCCAGCAGCTGGACTAGCGGGGGAGGTGAGCAGTTCTTC.

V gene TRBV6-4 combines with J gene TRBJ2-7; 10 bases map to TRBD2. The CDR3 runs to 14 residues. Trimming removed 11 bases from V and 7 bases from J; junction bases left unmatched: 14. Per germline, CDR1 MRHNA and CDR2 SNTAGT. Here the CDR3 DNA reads TGTGCCCCTAGGAGCGGGGGGGCCCCTCGGGAGCAGTACGTC. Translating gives CAPRSGGAPREQYV.

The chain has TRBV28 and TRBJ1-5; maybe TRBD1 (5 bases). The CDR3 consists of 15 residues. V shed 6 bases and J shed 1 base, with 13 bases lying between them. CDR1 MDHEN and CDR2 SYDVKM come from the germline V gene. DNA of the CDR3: TGTGCCAGCAGCCCAGGGTTTGGGAGCAATCAGCCCCAGCATTTT. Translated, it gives CASSPGFGSNQPQHF.

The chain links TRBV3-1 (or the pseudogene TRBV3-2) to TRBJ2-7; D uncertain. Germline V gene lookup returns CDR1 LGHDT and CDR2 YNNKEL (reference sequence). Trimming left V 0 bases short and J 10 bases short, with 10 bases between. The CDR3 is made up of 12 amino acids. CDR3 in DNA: TGTGCCAGCAGCCAAGACGGCAGGTCCCAGTACTTC. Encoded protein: CASSQDGRSQYF.

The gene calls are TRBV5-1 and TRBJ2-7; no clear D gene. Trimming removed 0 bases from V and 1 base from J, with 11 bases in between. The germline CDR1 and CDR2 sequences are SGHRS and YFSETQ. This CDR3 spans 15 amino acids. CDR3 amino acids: CASSLAQAYSYEQYF. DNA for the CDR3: TGCGCCAGCAGCTTGGCCCAGGCCTATTCCTACGAGCAGTACTTC.